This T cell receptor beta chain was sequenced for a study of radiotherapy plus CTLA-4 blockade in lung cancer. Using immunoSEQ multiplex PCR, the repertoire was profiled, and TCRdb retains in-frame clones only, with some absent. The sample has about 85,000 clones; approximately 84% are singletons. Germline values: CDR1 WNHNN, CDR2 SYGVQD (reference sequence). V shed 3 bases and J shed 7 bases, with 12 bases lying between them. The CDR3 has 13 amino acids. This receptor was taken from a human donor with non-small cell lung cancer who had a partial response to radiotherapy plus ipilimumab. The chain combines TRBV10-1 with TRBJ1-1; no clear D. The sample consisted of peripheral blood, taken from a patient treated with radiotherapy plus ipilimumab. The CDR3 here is CASSDLVGLEAFF. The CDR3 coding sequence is TGCGCCAGCAGTGACCTAGTCGGCCTTGAAGCTTTCTTT.